Presented here are 3 T cell receptor beta chains from one specimen sequenced in a study of CD8 T cells in ankylosing spondylitis. TCRdb independently ran MiXCR on the 5' RACE reads; one entry per CDR3 protein. The sample lists around 150,000 distinct CDR3 sequences, 15% to 20% seen once, with about 8.3% in the top ten. Sequenced input: blood, either unsorted or a sorted T cell fraction (not recorded which). Receptors originate from a male donor with ankylosing spondylitis or in good health (not recorded which).

The J gene is TRBJ1-1, the V gene TRBV3-1; D unresolved. V lost 3 bases and J 7 bases, leaving 18 bases between the germline ends. The germline V gene has CDR1 LGHDT and CDR2 YNNKEL (reference sequence). The length of the CDR3 is 15 residues. CDR3 region: CASSHPGWQNIEAFF. DNA for the CDR3: TGTGCCAGCAGCCACCCGGGATGGCAGAATATTGAAGCTTTCTTT.

The table lists this clonotype with many counts. The rearrangement joins TRBV12-3 or TRBV12-4 to TRBJ2-2, with 9 bases aligning to TRBD2. This CDR3 region has 16 residues. Germline trimming cut 1 base from V and 5 bases from J; bases unmatched to any gene: 5. The CDR3 DNA is TGTGCCAGCAGTTTAGAACTAGCGGGTGGTACCGGGGAGCTGTTTTTT. Amino acids: CASSLELAGGTGELFF.

This clonotype showed up many times. This sequence joins TRBV2 and TRBJ2-1, with 10 bases matching TRBD1. Germline CDR1 and CDR2: SNHLY and FYNNEI. V was pared by 4 bases and J by 4 bases, with 4 bases of the junction left unmatched. The CDR3 consists of 15 residues. CDR3 residues: CASSVGQGTYNEQFF. The CDR3 DNA reads TGTGCCAGCAGTGTGGGACAGGGGACTTACAATGAGCAGTTCTTC.